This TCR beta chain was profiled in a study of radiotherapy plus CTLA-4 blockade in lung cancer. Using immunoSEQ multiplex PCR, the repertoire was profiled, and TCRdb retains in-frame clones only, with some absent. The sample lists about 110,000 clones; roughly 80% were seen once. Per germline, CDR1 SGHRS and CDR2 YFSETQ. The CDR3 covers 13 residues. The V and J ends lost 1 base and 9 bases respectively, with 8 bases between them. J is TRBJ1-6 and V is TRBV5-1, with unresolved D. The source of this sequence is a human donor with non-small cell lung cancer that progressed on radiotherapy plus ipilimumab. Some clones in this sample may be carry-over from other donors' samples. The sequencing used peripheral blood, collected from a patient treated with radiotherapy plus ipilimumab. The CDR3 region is CASSLSWLSPLHF. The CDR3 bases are TGCGCCAGCAGCTTGTCTTGGCTTTCACCCCTCCACTTT.